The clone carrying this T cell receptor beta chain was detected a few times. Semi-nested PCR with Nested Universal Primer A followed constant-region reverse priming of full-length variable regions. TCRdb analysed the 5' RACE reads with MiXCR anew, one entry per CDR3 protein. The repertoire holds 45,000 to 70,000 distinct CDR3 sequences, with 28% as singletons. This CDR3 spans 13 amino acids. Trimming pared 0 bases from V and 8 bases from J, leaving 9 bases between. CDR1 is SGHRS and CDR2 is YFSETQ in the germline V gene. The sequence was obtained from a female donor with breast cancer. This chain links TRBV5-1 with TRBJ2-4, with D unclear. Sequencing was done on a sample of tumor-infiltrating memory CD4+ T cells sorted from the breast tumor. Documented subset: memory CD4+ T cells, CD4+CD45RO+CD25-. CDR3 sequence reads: CASSLGGGDIQYF. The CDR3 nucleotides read TGCGCCAGCAGCTTGGGCGGTGGTGACATTCAGTACTTC.